The sequence of this T cell receptor beta chain was determined in a study of cytomegalovirus exposure and HLA in healthy donors. Points from the study as a whole: Because they were indistinguishable, some V segments, including TRBV6-2 and TRBV6-3, were excluded.

The primer mix had 60 Vbeta and 13 Jbeta primers. TCRdb's copy holds only in-frame clones and misses some; the assay was immunoSEQ multiplex PCR. The sample holds approximately 140,000 clones, 82% seen once. Points on this clone: Antigen unknown. Its ends do not fully match the called genes, so a read error is possible. The sample carries other DNA sequences with the same CDR3.

This CDR3 contains 18 residues. Germline CDR1 is LGHNA and CDR2 is YSLEER. This rearrangement joins TRBV4-3 to TRBJ1-3, with 8 bases identical to TRBD1. The sequence was collected from a boy aged 2 to 9 in good health and CMV-seronegative. Sequencing used PBMCs. The CDR3 protein is CASSQDRGTTGPGNTIYF. Written as DNA, the CDR3 is TGCGCCAGTAGCCAAGACAGGGGAACCACCGGCCCTGGAAACACCATATATTTT.